These 15 T cell receptor beta chains came from one sample sequenced in a study of blood T cell repertoires in COVID-19. Only in-frame clones appear in the TCRdb table, and some are missing; sequencing was by immunoSEQ multiplex PCR. Of tens of thousands of clones in the sample, around 83% were seen once. The sequenced sample was peripheral blood. These receptor sequences come from a woman aged 55-69 years with acute or convalescent COVID-19.

J is TRBJ1-5 and V is TRBV2; D gene ambiguous. CDR1 SNHLY and CDR2 FYNNEI come from the germline V gene. V was clipped by 1 base and J by 2 bases, with 6 bases between them. The CDR3 has 14 residues. The CDR3 is CASSEGLRNQPQHF. CDR3 in DNA: TGTGCCAGCAGTGAAGGGCTGCGCAATCAGCCCCAGCATTTT.

The chain carries TRBV5-4 and TRBJ2-3; tentatively, D is TRBD2 (5 bases). V lost 1 base and J lost 2, with 14 bases in between. Germline V gives CDR1 SGHNT, CDR2 YYREEE (reference sequence). The CDR3 runs to 16 residues. CDR3 protein: CASSLRLASLTDTQYF. CDR3 bases: TGTGCCAGCAGCTTGAGGCTAGCTAGCCTCACAGATACGCAGTATTTT.

The chain couples TRBV5-1 to TRBJ2-7, with 8 bases aligning to TRBD2. The length of the CDR3 is 13 residues. CDR1 is SGHRS, CDR2 YFSETQ, per germline. V lost 3 bases, J lost 3 bases, and 2 bases stayed unmatched. CDR3 residues: CASSSRGGYEQYF. The CDR3 nucleotides are TGCGCCAGCAGCTCCCGGGGGGGCTACGAGCAGTACTTC.

The rearrangement links TRBV19 to TRBJ1-1; the D gene is possibly TRBD1 (5 bases). The germline V gene encodes CDR1 LNHDA and CDR2 SQIVND (reference sequence). The CDR3 is 19 amino acids. V was cut by 0 bases and J by 5 bases, with 25 bases left in between. The chain's CDR3 is CASSIDAEGGRTGGTEAFF. The CDR3 DNA reads TGTGCCAGTAGTATAGACGCGGAAGGAGGTCGAACCGGGGGGACTGAAGCTTTCTTT.

This clone was seen just once. V is TRBV19 and J is TRBJ1-1; D may be TRBD1 (6 bases). CDR1 LNHDA and CDR2 SQIVND come from the germline V gene (reference sequence). Trimming cost V 7 bases and J 1 base, with 13 bases left between them. The CDR3 extends over 14 amino acids. The CDR3 DNA is TGTGCCAGTACTCGGACAGAGTCGAACACTGAAGCTTTCTTT. Residues: CASTRTESNTEAFF.

This chain uses TRBV27 with TRBJ2-7; D perhaps matches TRBD2 (5 bases). Germline V gene lookup returns CDR1 MNHEY and CDR2 SMNVEV (reference sequence). The CDR3 is 13 amino acids. V was shortened by 5 bases and J by 5 bases, with 13 bases between the two germline ends. This CDR3 reads CASSEGAEDEQYF. CDR3 bases: TGTGCCAGCAGTGAGGGTGCTGAGGACGAGCAGTACTTC.

This clone showed up just once. The chain recombines TRBV5-6 with TRBJ2-1; 9 bases are a match to TRBD2. This CDR3 has 15 residues. Per the germline V gene, CDR1 is SGHDT and CDR2 is YYEEEE. J gave up 8 bases and V 6 bases, and 12 bases lay outside the gene matches. CDR3 in amino acids: CASTPTSGPPHEQFF. The CDR3 bases are TGTGCCAGCACCCCTACTAGCGGGCCCCCGCATGAGCAGTTCTTC.

The CDR3 DNA is TGTGCCAGCAGGCGAGAGAATCAGCCCCAGCATTTT. Encoded protein: CASRRENQPQHF. The chain combines TRBV2 with TRBJ1-5; D call uncertain. The germline V and J ends were trimmed by 6 bases and 4 bases, with 7 bases remaining between them. CDR3 size: 12 residues. Per the germline V gene, CDR1 is SNHLY and CDR2 is FYNNEI.

This clone was seen just once. The chain links TRBV30 to TRBJ1-2, with D possibly TRBD1 on 5 matching bases. The CDR3 runs 13 residues. V was pared by 0 bases and J by 8 bases, with 13 bases between. Germline V CDR1 and CDR2: GTSNPN, SVGIG (reference sequence). CDR3 coding DNA: TGTGCCTGGAGTGTGGAGTCCGGGGGGGGCTACACCTTC. Protein: CAWSVESGGGYTF.

The gene calls are TRBV11-2 and TRBJ2-3; 8 bases are a match to TRBD1. This CDR3 has 16 amino acids. V dropped 5 bases and J dropped 4; count of bases not matched to a gene: 11. Per the germline V gene, CDR1 is SGHAT and CDR2 is FQNNGV. The CDR3 bases are TGTGCCAGCAGCCTAGGCCCCGCACAGGGGGCAGATACGCAGTATTTT. Protein sequence: CASSLGPAQGADTQYF.

The V call is TRBV11-2, the J call TRBJ2-3; D remains ambiguous. With 0 bases removed from V and 8 bases from J, the gap between germline ends came to 9 bases. The CDR3 extends over 13 amino acids. Per germline, CDR1 SGHAT and CDR2 FQNNGV. The CDR3 loop reads CASSLESSGTQYF. CDR3 nucleotides: TGTGCCAGCAGCTTAGAATCATCGGGTACGCAGTATTTT.

J is TRBJ2-1 and V is TRBV7-6, with 8 bases lining up with TRBD1. CDR1 is SGHVS, CDR2 FNYEAQ, per germline. CDR3 length: 16 residues. V was pared by 0 bases and J by 8 bases, with 9 bases of the junction left unmatched. This CDR3 reads CASSLAGGQVFYEQFF. The CDR3 DNA follows: TGTGCCAGCAGCTTAGCGGGGGGACAGGTTTTCTATGAGCAGTTCTTC.

The rearrangement links TRBV7-2 to TRBJ1-1; unclear D gene. Germline CDR1 SGHTA, CDR2 FQGNSA. The CDR3 is made up of 14 amino acids. The ends were cut back, 1 base at V and 4 bases at J, with 10 bases in the middle. The CDR3 nucleotides are TGTGCCAGCAGCTTAGATGCGTCTGGCACTGAAGCTTTCTTT. Its translation: CASSLDASGTEAFF. The full variable domain, rest sourced from reference TRBV7-2 and TRBJ1-1, is GAGVSQSPSNKVTEKGKDVELRCDPISGHTALYWYRQSLGQGLEFLIYFQGNSAPDKSGLPSDRFSAERTGGSVSTLTIQRTQQEDSAVYLCASSLDASGTEAFFGQGTRLTVV.

J is TRBJ1-2 and V is TRBV5-4; 9 bases map to TRBD1. J gave up 2 bases and V 4 bases, and 0 bases lay outside the gene matches. From germline, CDR1 is SGHNT and CDR2 YYREEE (reference sequence). The CDR3 runs to 13 residues. For the CDR3, the DNA is TGTGCCAGCAGCGGGACAGGGAACTATGGCTACACCTTC. Its translation: CASSGTGNYGYTF. The full variable domain, rest sourced from reference TRBV5-4 and TRBJ1-2, is ETGVTQSPTHLIKTRGQQVTLRCSSQSGHNTVSWYQQALGQGPQFIFQYYREEENGRGNFPPRFSGLQFPNYSSELNVNALELDDSALYLCASSGTGNYGYTFGSGTRLTVV.

The chain couples TRBV12-3 or TRBV12-4 to TRBJ1-5, with a tentative D call TRBD1 (6 bases). The CDR3 extends over 13 amino acids. V lost 6 bases and J lost 5, with 11 bases in between. CDR3 in amino acids: CASSWTEDQPQHF. The DNA of the CDR3 is TGTGCCAGCAGCTGGACAGAGGATCAGCCCCAGCATTTT.